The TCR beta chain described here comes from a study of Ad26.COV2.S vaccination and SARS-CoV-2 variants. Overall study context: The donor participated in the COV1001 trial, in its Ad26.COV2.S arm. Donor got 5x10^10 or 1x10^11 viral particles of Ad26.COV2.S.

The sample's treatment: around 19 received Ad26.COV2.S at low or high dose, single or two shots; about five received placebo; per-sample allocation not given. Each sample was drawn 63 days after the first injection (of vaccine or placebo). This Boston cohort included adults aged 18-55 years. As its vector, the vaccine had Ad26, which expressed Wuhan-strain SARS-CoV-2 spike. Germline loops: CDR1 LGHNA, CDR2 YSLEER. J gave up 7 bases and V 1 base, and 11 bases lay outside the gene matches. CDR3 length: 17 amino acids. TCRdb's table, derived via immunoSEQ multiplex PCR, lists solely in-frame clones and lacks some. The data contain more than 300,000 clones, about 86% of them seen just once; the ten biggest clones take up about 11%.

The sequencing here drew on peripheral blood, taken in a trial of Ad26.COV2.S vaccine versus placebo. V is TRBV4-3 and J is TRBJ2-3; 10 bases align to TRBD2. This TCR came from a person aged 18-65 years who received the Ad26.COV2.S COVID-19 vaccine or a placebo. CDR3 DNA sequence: TGCGCCAGCAGCCAAGGTCAAGGAATAGCGGGAGGAAATACGCAGTATTTT. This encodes CASSQGQGIAGGNTQYF.